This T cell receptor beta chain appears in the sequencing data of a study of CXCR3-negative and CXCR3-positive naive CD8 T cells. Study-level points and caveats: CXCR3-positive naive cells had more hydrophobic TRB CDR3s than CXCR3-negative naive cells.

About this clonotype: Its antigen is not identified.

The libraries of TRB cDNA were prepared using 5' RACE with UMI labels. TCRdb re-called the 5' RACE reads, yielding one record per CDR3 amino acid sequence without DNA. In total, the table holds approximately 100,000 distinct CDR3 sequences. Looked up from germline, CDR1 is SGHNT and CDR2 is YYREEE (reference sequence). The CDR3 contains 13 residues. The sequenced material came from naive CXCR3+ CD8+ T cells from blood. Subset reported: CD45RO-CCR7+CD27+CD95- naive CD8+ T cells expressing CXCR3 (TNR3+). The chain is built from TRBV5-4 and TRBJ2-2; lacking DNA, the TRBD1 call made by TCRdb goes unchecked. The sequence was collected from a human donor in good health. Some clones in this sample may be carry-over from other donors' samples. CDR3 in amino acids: CASKPRGTGELFF. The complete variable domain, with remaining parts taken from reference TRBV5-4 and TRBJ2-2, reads ETGVTQSPTHLIKTRGQQVTLRCSSQSGHNTVSWYQQALGQGPQFIFQYYREEENGRGNFPPRFSGLQFPNYSSELNVNALELDDSALYLCASKPRGTGELFFGEGSRLTVL.